This entry features one T cell receptor (beta chain) sequence. From germline, CDR1 is SGDLS and CDR2 YYNGEE. The CDR3 has 14 residues. Trimming took 3 bases from V and 6 from J; bases not matched to a gene: 7. The sample is drawn from a study of blood T cell repertoires in COVID-19. Using immunoSEQ multiplex PCR, the repertoire was profiled, and TCRdb retains in-frame clones only, with some absent. The sample comprises more than 200,000 clones, 75% to 90% of which are singletons, and under 2% rests with the top ten. The chain joins TRBV9 to TRBJ2-3; 7 bases fit TRBD1. This TCR was recovered from a man aged 25-45 years with active or convalescent COVID-19. Sequenced input: peripheral blood. CDR3 protein: CASSAEQGRDTQYF. The CDR3 DNA is TGTGCCAGCAGCGCAGAACAGGGGCGGGATACGCAGTATTTT.